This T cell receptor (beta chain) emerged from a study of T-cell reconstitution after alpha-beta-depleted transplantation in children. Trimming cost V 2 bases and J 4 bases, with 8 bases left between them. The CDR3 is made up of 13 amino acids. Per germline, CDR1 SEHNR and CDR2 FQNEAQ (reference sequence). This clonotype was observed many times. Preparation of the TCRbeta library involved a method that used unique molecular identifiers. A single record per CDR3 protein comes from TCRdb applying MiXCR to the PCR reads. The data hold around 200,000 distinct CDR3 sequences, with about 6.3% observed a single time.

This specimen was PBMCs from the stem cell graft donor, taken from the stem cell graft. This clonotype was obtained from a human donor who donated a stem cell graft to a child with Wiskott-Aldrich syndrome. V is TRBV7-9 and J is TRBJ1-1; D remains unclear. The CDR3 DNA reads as TGTGCCAGCAGCTTATGGGAGGGCACTGAAGCTTTCTTT. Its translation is CASSLWEGTEAFF.